What follows is one T cell receptor beta chain and its context. Its antigen is not known. The entry originates in a study of T cells in Graves' hyperthyroidism and ophthalmopathy. Overall study findings and caveats: Blood held most thyroid clonotypes expanded above 0.001 frequency.

The V and J ends lost 5 bases and 4 bases, in that order; junction bases with no gene match: 5. This CDR3 has 15 amino acids. Germline values: CDR1 SGHVS, CDR2 FQNEAQ. Clinical Activity Scores of at least 3, NOSPECS grades of at least 4 and durations under 3 months characterized ophthalmopathy patients. Authors of the study amplified TCR beta CDR3 regions from RNA transcripts. A first-round RT-PCR of the TCR CDR3 used the HTBI primer set. TCRdb analysed the multiplex PCR reads with MiXCR anew, one entry per CDR3 protein. The sample consists of a few hundred thousand distinct CDR3 sequences, about 13% of them appearing once.

Sequencing was performed on blood. This receptor was identified in a woman aged 40 to 49 with Graves' ophthalmopathy. The chain is built from TRBV7-8 and TRBJ2-5, with TRBD1 identical over 12 bases. CDR3 in DNA: TGTGCCAGCAGCCCACGGGACAGGGGGCGAGAGACCCAGTACTTC. Translated, it gives CASSPRDRGRETQYF.